This is a list of T cell receptor beta chains from one sample in a study of T cell responses to AZD1222 COVID-19 vaccine. The data were produced by immunoSEQ multiplex PCR, yet TCRdb's version contains in-frame clones alone and is incomplete. The repertoire holds almost 70,000 clones, with over 65% as singletons. The material sequenced was peripheral blood, taken 28 days after the second AZD1222 dose. The receptors derive from an adult who received the AZD1222 COVID-19 vaccine. The CDR3 runs from the conserved cysteine through the conserved F or W. D genes are given only for firm matches. Clone size appears in some rows only: once, few, many, or a class for an expanded clone.

clone_size: NA
v_call: TRBV25-1
d_call: NA
j_call: TRBJ1-2
cdr3_nt: TGTGCCAGCAGTGAATATACGGGATACTATGGCTACACCTTC
cdr3_aa: CASSEYTGYYGYTF

clone_size: NA
v_call: TRBV7-9
d_call: NA
j_call: TRBJ2-2
cdr3_nt: TGTGCCAGCAGCCCTGGGATTCCCACCGGGGAGCTGTTTTTT
cdr3_aa: CASSPGIPTGELFF

clone_size: NA
v_call: TRBV19
d_call: NA
j_call: TRBJ2-7
cdr3_nt: TGTGCCAGTAGAGCGGGACAGCACTACGAGCAGTACTTC
cdr3_aa: CASRAGQHYEQYF

clone_size: NA
v_call: TRBV6-5
d_call: NA
j_call: TRBJ1-5
cdr3_nt: TGTGCCAGCAGCCTGACAGGAAATCAGCCCCAGCATTTT
cdr3_aa: CASSLTGNQPQHF

clone_size: NA
v_call: TRBV7-2
d_call: NA
j_call: TRBJ2-7
cdr3_nt: TGTGCCAGCAGCCTGGTGAGGACGGCCTCCTACGAGCAGTACTTC
cdr3_aa: CASSLVRTASYEQYF

clone_size: once
v_call: TRBV28
d_call: NA
j_call: TRBJ1-2
cdr3_nt: TGTGCCAGCAGTTCCCTAAGACAGCGTAACTATGGCTACACCTTC
cdr3_aa: CASSSLRQRNYGYTF

clone_size: NA
v_call: TRBV4-2
d_call: TRBD2
j_call: TRBJ2-3
cdr3_nt: TGTGCCAGCAGCCCAAACCCGCGGGGGGGCACAGATACGCAGTATTTT
cdr3_aa: CASSPNPRGGTDTQYF

clone_size: NA
v_call: TRBV7-8
d_call: TRBD1
j_call: TRBJ2-1
cdr3_nt: TGTGCCAGCAGCCCCCGGGACAGGCCTAACAATGAGCAGTTCTTC
cdr3_aa: CASSPRDRPNNEQFF

clone_size: few
v_call: TRBV5-1
d_call: NA
j_call: TRBJ2-7
cdr3_nt: TGCGCCAGCAGCTTGGCCCTGGAGAGGTCTTACGAGCAGTACTTC
cdr3_aa: CASSLALERSYEQYF

clone_size: once
v_call: TRBV28
d_call: NA
j_call: TRBJ2-6
cdr3_nt: TGTGCCAGCAGGAAAGGAGGTTCTGGGGCCAACGTCCTGACTTTC
cdr3_aa: CASRKGGSGANVLTF

clone_size: NA
v_call: TRBV24-1
d_call: NA
j_call: TRBJ1-5
cdr3_nt: TGTGCCACCAGTGATGGAGGGTCCTCCCAGCCCCAGCATTTT
cdr3_aa: CATSDGGSSQPQHF

clone_size: NA
v_call: TRBV27
d_call: NA
j_call: TRBJ2-1
cdr3_nt: TGTGCCAGCAGTTCAGCCCTTAAGATCTACAATGAGCAGTTCTTC
cdr3_aa: CASSSALKIYNEQFF

clone_size: once
v_call: TRBV10-3
d_call: NA
j_call: TRBJ2-3
cdr3_nt: TGTGCCATCAGTGAGTCCGGCCCGCTAGATACGCAGTATTTT
cdr3_aa: CAISESGPLDTQYF

clone_size: once
v_call: TRBV7-2
d_call: NA
j_call: TRBJ2-5
cdr3_nt: TGTGCCAGCAGCCCCAGTACCCCGGGTGGGGAGACCCAGTACTTC
cdr3_aa: CASSPSTPGGETQYF

clone_size: NA
v_call: TRBV5-1
d_call: NA
j_call: TRBJ1-1
cdr3_nt: TGCGCCAGCAGTGTCACGGGGAACACTGAAGCTTTCTTT
cdr3_aa: CASSVTGNTEAFF

clone_size: NA
v_call: TRBV6-2/TRBV6-3
d_call: NA
j_call: TRBJ2-5
cdr3_nt: TGTGCCAGCAGTAGCGTACTCGATAGGGGAGAGACCCAGTACTTC
cdr3_aa: CASSSVLDRGETQYF

clone_size: NA
v_call: TRBV29-1
d_call: NA
j_call: TRBJ1-2
cdr3_nt: TGCAGCGTTGAATGGGTCTCGGACAGCAATTATGGCTACACCTTC
cdr3_aa: CSVEWVSDSNYGYTF

clone_size: NA
v_call: TRBV7-7
d_call: TRBD1
j_call: TRBJ2-1
cdr3_nt: TGTGCTAGCAGCCTAGACAGGGGGCCCTACAATGAGCAGTTCTTC
cdr3_aa: CASSLDRGPYNEQFF

clone_size: NA
v_call: TRBV2
d_call: NA
j_call: TRBJ2-1
cdr3_nt: TGTGCCAGCAGCTCGGCGGACATAAGGTTCTTC
cdr3_aa: CASSSADIRFF

clone_size: NA
v_call: TRBV7-2
d_call: NA
j_call: TRBJ1-3
cdr3_nt: TGTGCCAGCAGCACCGGACAGTCTGGAAACACCATATATTTT
cdr3_aa: CASSTGQSGNTIYF

clone_size: NA
v_call: TRBV5-1
d_call: NA
j_call: TRBJ1-5
cdr3_nt: TGCGCCAGCAGCCAAGGGCAGGTTGGCCAGCCCCAGCATTTT
cdr3_aa: CASSQGQVGQPQHF

clone_size: NA
v_call: TRBV10-3
d_call: NA
j_call: TRBJ2-7
cdr3_nt: TGTGCCATACCAGACAAAACCGAGACATCCAGCTCCTACGAGCAGTACTTC
cdr3_aa: CAIPDKTETSSSYEQYF